This is a list of T cell receptor beta chains from one sample in a study of T-cell memory formation after mild COVID-19. TCRdb re-derived calls from the 5' RACE reads in MiXCR, one entry per CDR3 protein. This sample has 200,000 to 250,000 distinct CDR3 sequences, with just over 9.5% found just once. The sequenced material came from PBMCs or a T cell subset sorted from them (not recorded which). The receptor set was obtained from a man between 18 and 35 years old who had mild COVID-19 (a few samples of this study predate the infection). Cell type and time point are not known. Each CDR3 is given with its conserved first and last residue. Fields, in order: D gene, J gene, V gene, CDR3 length, clone size, CDR3 DNA, CDR3 protein. A D gene is named only where the DNA matches it firmly. Not every row has a clone size; where given, it reads once, few, many or a size class.

d_call: -
j_call: TRBJ2-2
v_call: TRBV5-1
cdr3_length: 14
clone_size: many
cdr3_nt: TGCGCCAGCAGCTTGGAAGGGAACACCGGGGAGCTGTTTTTT
cdr3_aa: CASSLEGNTGELFF

d_call: -
j_call: TRBJ1-2
v_call: TRBV5-6
cdr3_length: 14
clone_size: few
cdr3_nt: TGTGCCAGCAGCTCGGCCCGGGGCGGATATGGCTACACCTTC
cdr3_aa: CASSSARGGYGYTF

d_call: TRBD1
j_call: TRBJ1-6
v_call: TRBV5-1
cdr3_length: 15
clone_size: few
cdr3_nt: TGCGCCAGCAGCACCTCGGACAGGGTTGGGTCACCCCTCCACTTT
cdr3_aa: CASSTSDRVGSPLHF

d_call: -
j_call: TRBJ1-2
v_call: TRBV7-9
cdr3_length: 14
clone_size: few
cdr3_nt: TGTGCCAGCAGCTTATTGGGGGGTAACTATGGCTACACCTTC
cdr3_aa: CASSLLGGNYGYTF

d_call: -
j_call: TRBJ1-3
v_call: TRBV6-5
cdr3_length: 12
clone_size: few
cdr3_nt: TGTGCCAGCAGTGGATACAGTTTGGTCGTATATTTT
cdr3_aa: CASSGYSLVVYF

d_call: -
j_call: TRBJ1-1
v_call: TRBV6-1
cdr3_length: 16
clone_size: -
cdr3_nt: TGTGCCAGCAGTCCCCGCCCTGGTCCCCCGGAAACTGAAGCTTTCTTT
cdr3_aa: CASSPRPGPPETEAFF

d_call: -
j_call: TRBJ2-1
v_call: TRBV7-9
cdr3_length: 11
clone_size: few
cdr3_nt: TGTGCCAGCAGCTTCAATCGGAGGCAGTTCTTC
cdr3_aa: CASSFNRRQFF

d_call: -
j_call: TRBJ2-2
v_call: TRBV4-2
cdr3_length: 15
clone_size: few
cdr3_nt: TGTGCCAGCAGCCAAGGCTTGAGAAACACCGGGGAGCTGTTTTTT
cdr3_aa: CASSQGLRNTGELFF

d_call: -
j_call: TRBJ2-3
v_call: TRBV12-3/TRBV12-4
cdr3_length: 15
clone_size: few
cdr3_nt: TGTGCCAGCAGGAGGGACTCCCCTCTCACAGATACGCAGTATTTT
cdr3_aa: CASRRDSPLTDTQYF

d_call: -
j_call: TRBJ1-4
v_call: TRBV7-9
cdr3_length: 15
clone_size: few
cdr3_nt: TGTGCCAGCAGGCCTATGGGCCTGTCTAATGAAAAACTGTTTTTT
cdr3_aa: CASRPMGLSNEKLFF

d_call: TRBD2
j_call: TRBJ2-1
v_call: TRBV25-1
cdr3_length: 13
clone_size: many
cdr3_nt: TGTGCCAGTCGGCTAGCGGGGGGCAATGAGCAGTTCTTC
cdr3_aa: CASRLAGGNEQFF

d_call: TRBD2
j_call: TRBJ2-5
v_call: TRBV11-2
cdr3_length: 16
clone_size: -
cdr3_nt: TGTGCCAGCAGCCCCCGGACTAGCGGGGGTGTGCAGACCCAGTACTTC
cdr3_aa: CASSPRTSGGVQTQYF

d_call: -
j_call: TRBJ2-1
v_call: TRBV12-3/TRBV12-4
cdr3_length: 16
clone_size: many
cdr3_nt: TGTGCCAGCAGTTTCAATGCCGTGGGGGGCCAAGATGAGCAGTTCTTC
cdr3_aa: CASSFNAVGGQDEQFF

d_call: TRBD2
j_call: TRBJ2-1
v_call: TRBV5-1
cdr3_length: 15
clone_size: few
cdr3_nt: TGCGCCAGCAGCTATTTAGCGGGGGCCGGGAATGAGCAGTTCTTC
cdr3_aa: CASSYLAGAGNEQFF

d_call: -
j_call: TRBJ1-5
v_call: TRBV3-1
cdr3_length: 14
clone_size: few
cdr3_nt: TGTGCCAGCAGCCACAACAGGGTCCGTCAGCCCCAGCATTTT
cdr3_aa: CASSHNRVRQPQHF

d_call: -
j_call: TRBJ1-4
v_call: TRBV5-1
cdr3_length: 14
clone_size: -
cdr3_nt: TGCGCCAGCAGCTTCCAGGCAACTAATGAAAAACTGTTTTTT
cdr3_aa: CASSFQATNEKLFF

d_call: -
j_call: TRBJ1-2
v_call: TRBV10-2
cdr3_length: 17
clone_size: -
cdr3_nt: TGCGCCAGCTCAGGCAGCTCCGGACCCCAAAATCGCTATGGCTACACCTTC
cdr3_aa: CASSGSSGPQNRYGYTF

d_call: TRBD1
j_call: TRBJ1-4
v_call: TRBV29-1
cdr3_length: 13
clone_size: few
cdr3_nt: TGCAGCGTTGGAGACAGGGGTTTACGAAAACTGTTTTTT
cdr3_aa: CSVGDRGLRKLFF

d_call: -
j_call: TRBJ1-2
v_call: TRBV6-6
cdr3_length: 12
clone_size: many
cdr3_nt: TGTGCCAGCAGAGGAATCGAGTTTCGCTACACCTTC
cdr3_aa: CASRGIEFRYTF

d_call: -
j_call: TRBJ2-5
v_call: TRBV20-1
cdr3_length: 14
clone_size: -
cdr3_nt: TGCAGTGCTACCCACCGATTGGGCGAAGAGACCCAGTACTTC
cdr3_aa: CSATHRLGEETQYF

d_call: -
j_call: TRBJ1-1
v_call: TRBV5-1
cdr3_length: 17
clone_size: few
cdr3_nt: TGCGCCAGCAGCTGGGCGACCTTGGGGGGCGCGGACACTGAAGCTTTCTTT
cdr3_aa: CASSWATLGGADTEAFF

d_call: TRBD1
j_call: TRBJ2-2
v_call: TRBV4-3
cdr3_length: 16
clone_size: few
cdr3_nt: TGCGCCAGCAGCCAAGTCGACAGGGGTCTTCCCGGGGAGCTGTTTTTT
cdr3_aa: CASSQVDRGLPGELFF

d_call: -
j_call: TRBJ1-6
v_call: TRBV7-8
cdr3_length: 12
clone_size: -
cdr3_nt: TGTGCCAGCAGCGAGATGGAGTCACCCCTCCACTTT
cdr3_aa: CASSEMESPLHF

d_call: TRBD1
j_call: TRBJ2-7
v_call: TRBV7-8
cdr3_length: 14
clone_size: -
cdr3_nt: TGTGCCAGCAGCCCCGGACAGGGGGCTTGGGAGCAGTACTTC
cdr3_aa: CASSPGQGAWEQYF

d_call: -
j_call: TRBJ1-6
v_call: TRBV4-2
cdr3_length: 13
clone_size: few
cdr3_nt: TGTGCCAGCAGCCAAGAGCCTCCTTCACCCCTCCACTTT
cdr3_aa: CASSQEPPSPLHF

d_call: -
j_call: TRBJ2-3
v_call: TRBV3-1
cdr3_length: 20
clone_size: -
cdr3_nt: TGTGCCAGCAGCCAAGATCTCCGAATCTCTCCGGGGCGGGGCAGAGATACGCAGTATTTT
cdr3_aa: CASSQDLRISPGRGRDTQYF

d_call: TRBD2
j_call: TRBJ2-2
v_call: TRBV18
cdr3_length: 17
clone_size: few
cdr3_nt: TGTGCCAGCTCACCGACTAGCGGGAGCGCGAACACCGGGGAGCTGTTTTTT
cdr3_aa: CASSPTSGSANTGELFF

d_call: -
j_call: TRBJ1-4
v_call: TRBV5-5
cdr3_length: 14
clone_size: few
cdr3_nt: TGTGCCAGCAGCTTAGGACCAGTAAATGAAAAACTGTTTTTT
cdr3_aa: CASSLGPVNEKLFF

d_call: TRBD2
j_call: TRBJ2-1
v_call: TRBV7-2
cdr3_length: 17
clone_size: many
cdr3_nt: TGTGCCAGCAGCCCACTTTTAGCGGGGAGCTCCTACAATGAGCAGTTCTTC
cdr3_aa: CASSPLLAGSSYNEQFF

d_call: TRBD1
j_call: TRBJ2-5
v_call: TRBV5-1
cdr3_length: 14
clone_size: few
cdr3_nt: TGCGCCAGCAGCTCACAGGGGGCGGGGGAGACCCAGTACTTC
cdr3_aa: CASSSQGAGETQYF

d_call: TRBD1
j_call: TRBJ2-5
v_call: TRBV29-1
cdr3_length: 15
clone_size: -
cdr3_nt: TGCAGCGTAGTTCTCGGGACAGAGTACCAAGAGACCCAGTACTTC
cdr3_aa: CSVVLGTEYQETQYF

d_call: -
j_call: TRBJ2-2
v_call: TRBV7-2
cdr3_length: 16
clone_size: few
cdr3_nt: TGTGCCAGCAGCTTAGATCCTCCAGGGAACACCGGGGAGCTGTTTTTT
cdr3_aa: CASSLDPPGNTGELFF

d_call: TRBD1
j_call: TRBJ2-6
v_call: TRBV7-3
cdr3_length: 20
clone_size: -
cdr3_nt: TGTGCCAGCAGCTATGCGCCCGGGGGGACAGGGTCTTTAGGGGCCAACGTCCTGACTTTC
cdr3_aa: CASSYAPGGTGSLGANVLTF

d_call: -
j_call: TRBJ1-1
v_call: TRBV11-2
cdr3_length: 14
clone_size: many
cdr3_nt: TGTGCCAGCAGCTCAAACGGGGGGGGCACTGAAGCTTTCTTT
cdr3_aa: CASSSNGGGTEAFF

d_call: -
j_call: TRBJ2-3
v_call: TRBV28
cdr3_length: 13
clone_size: -
cdr3_nt: TGTGCCAGCACCGCTGCAGGGGGGGATACGCAGTATTTT
cdr3_aa: CASTAAGGDTQYF

d_call: TRBD1
j_call: TRBJ1-1
v_call: TRBV12-3/TRBV12-4
cdr3_length: 15
clone_size: -
cdr3_nt: TGTGCCAGCAGCAGACCGGGACAGGGGACCACTGAAGCTTTCTTT
cdr3_aa: CASSRPGQGTTEAFF

d_call: -
j_call: TRBJ2-2
v_call: TRBV20-1
cdr3_length: 15
clone_size: few
cdr3_nt: TGCAGTGCTAGGGGACGCAGGGGTTCCACCGGGGAGCTGTTTTTT
cdr3_aa: CSARGRRGSTGELFF

d_call: -
j_call: TRBJ1-2
v_call: TRBV5-6
cdr3_length: 14
clone_size: few
cdr3_nt: TGTGCCAGCAGCTTGTACGGGGCTAACTATGGCTACACCTTC
cdr3_aa: CASSLYGANYGYTF

d_call: TRBD2
j_call: TRBJ2-3
v_call: TRBV15
cdr3_length: 15
clone_size: many
cdr3_nt: TGTGCCACCAGGAGACTAGCGGGCCTCACAGATACGCAGTATTTT
cdr3_aa: CATRRLAGLTDTQYF

d_call: -
j_call: TRBJ2-1
v_call: TRBV5-1
cdr3_length: 16
clone_size: many
cdr3_nt: TGCGCCAGCAGCCTCCTGTGGGGAAGCTCCTACAATGAGCAGTTCTTC
cdr3_aa: CASSLLWGSSYNEQFF

d_call: -
j_call: TRBJ1-2
v_call: TRBV2
cdr3_length: 13
clone_size: few
cdr3_nt: TGTGCCAGCAGTGAGAATAGGTACTATGGCTACACCTTC
cdr3_aa: CASSENRYYGYTF

d_call: -
j_call: TRBJ2-5
v_call: TRBV6-1
cdr3_length: 14
clone_size: -
cdr3_nt: TGTGCCAGCAGTGCTACGGGGCTCGGAGAGACCCAGTACTTC
cdr3_aa: CASSATGLGETQYF